This passage covers 32 T cell receptor beta chains from one sample sequenced in a study of blood T cell repertoires in COVID-19. Clones were read by immunoSEQ multiplex PCR, and TCRdb kept only the in-frame ones, dropping some. The sample lists over 250,000 clones, approximately 89% occurring once. The source material was PBMCs or T cells enriched from blood (not recorded which). All receptors come from a woman in her 30s who had recovered from COVID-19.

The chain employs TRBV27 and TRBJ1-6, with D possibly matching TRBD1 (5 bases). V dropped 5 bases and J dropped 0 bases, with 11 bases sitting between them. Germline values: CDR1 MNHEY, CDR2 SMNVEV (reference sequence). This CDR3 contains 16 residues. The CDR3 sequence is CASSKPQGSYNSPLHF. The DNA for the CDR3 is TGTGCCAGCAGTAAGCCCCAGGGCTCCTATAATTCACCCCTCCACTTT.

The rearrangement uses TRBV12-3 or TRBV12-4 and TRBJ1-3, with D perhaps matching TRBD1 (5 bases). The V end lost 5 bases, the J end lost 3 bases, and 8 bases lay between the germline ends. CDR3 length equals 13 residues. The CDR3 bases are TGTGCCAGCAGTCGGGACTTTGGAAACACCATATATTTT. Its translation: CASSRDFGNTIYF.

The J gene is TRBJ2-1, the V gene TRBV30, with D tentatively TRBD2 (5 bases). The CDR3 runs 14 residues. Germline V gives CDR1 GTSNPN, CDR2 SVGIG (reference sequence). V lost 3 bases and J lost 0, with 9 bases in between. This CDR3 reads CAWRSGVSYNEQFF. The CDR3 DNA reads as TGTGCCTGGAGATCCGGGGTCTCCTACAATGAGCAGTTCTTC.

The V gene is TRBV5-1, the J gene TRBJ1-2; tentative D call: TRBD1 (5 bases). The germline V and J ends were trimmed by 4 bases and 6 bases, with 13 bases remaining between them. The CDR3 is 13 amino acids. Looked up from germline, CDR1 is SGHRS and CDR2 is YFSETQ. The chain's CDR3 is CASSRREENGYTF. CDR3 in DNA: TGCGCCAGCAGCCGCAGGGAAGAAAATGGCTACACCTTC. The full variable domain, with the rest looked up from reference TRBV5-1 and TRBJ1-2, is KAGVTQTPRYLIKTRGQQVTLSCSPISGHRSVSWYQQTPGQGLQFLFEYFSETQRNKGNFPGRFSGRQFSNSRSEMNVSTLELGDSALYLCASSRREENGYTFGSGTRLTVV.

This clone was seen many times. The CDR3 nucleotides read TGTGCCAGCAGCCCCGCCGGGCTAGCGGGGGGATACAATGAGCAGTTCTTC. This sequence encodes CASSPAGLAGGYNEQFF. The V call is TRBV2, the J call TRBJ2-1, with 11 bases that match TRBD2. The germline V gene encodes CDR1 SNHLY and CDR2 FYNNEI. The CDR3 sequence is 17 residues long. With 6 bases clipped from V and 4 bases from J, the junction kept 11 bases outside the gene matches.

This chain uses TRBV6-2 or TRBV6-3 with TRBJ1-2; D is ambiguous. This CDR3 has 15 residues. Germline assignment: CDR1 MNHEY and CDR2 SVGEGT. V shed 6 bases and J shed 0 bases, with 14 bases lying between them. The CDR3 here is CASSPITVANYGYTF. The CDR3 DNA follows: TGTGCCAGCAGCCCTATAACAGTAGCTAACTATGGCTACACCTTC.

The rearrangement links TRBV19 to TRBJ1-4; 8 nucleotides agree with TRBD1. This CDR3 has 14 amino acids. The germline gives CDR1 LNHDA, CDR2 SQIVND (reference sequence). The ends lost 6 bases at V and 5 bases at J; junction bases unmatched: 5. The CDR3 sequence is CASRTRDRNEKLFF. CDR3 bases: TGTGCCAGTAGAACCCGGGACAGGAATGAAAAACTGTTTTTT.

The V gene is TRBV19, the J gene TRBJ1-1; TRBD1 aligns across 7 bases. Trimming took 6 bases from V and 0 from J; bases not matched to a gene: 7. The CDR3 sequence is 15 residues long. The germline V gene has CDR1 LNHDA and CDR2 SQIVND (reference sequence). CDR3 amino acids: CASRSAGQLNTEAFF. CDR3 coding DNA: TGTGCCAGTAGGAGCGCGGGACAGTTGAACACTGAAGCTTTCTTT.

Comment on this clone: A read error may produce the germline difference seen at one junction end. The chain is built from TRBV7-3 and TRBJ2-4, with 10 bases identical to TRBD2. CDR3 length: 13 amino acids. Germline CDR1 is SGHTA and CDR2 is FQGTGA. This CDR3 reads CASSLKAGGPRHF. CDR3 nucleotides: TGTGCCAGCAGCTTAAAAGCGGGGGGGCCCCGGCACTTC.

The chain has TRBV7-9 and TRBJ2-2; 10 nucleotides agree with TRBD1. Germline CDR1 is SEHNR and CDR2 is FQNEAQ (reference sequence). J gave up 6 bases and V 4 bases, and 8 bases lay outside the gene matches. The CDR3 is 16 residues long. The CDR3 region is CASSSRGQGKSGELFF. CDR3 nucleotide sequence: TGTGCCAGCAGCTCACGGGGACAGGGGAAGTCCGGGGAGCTGTTTTTT.

The V and J genes are TRBV14 and TRBJ2-7; 10 bases map to TRBD1. Per germline, CDR1 SGHDN and CDR2 FVKESK. CDR3 length equals 14 residues. V lost 5 bases to trimming and J lost 3 bases; unmatched junction nucleotides: 4. CDR3 bases: TGTGCCAGCAGCAGGACAGGGGGATTCTACGAGCAGTACTTC. Translating it yields CASSRTGGFYEQYF.

The J gene is TRBJ1-2, the V gene TRBV19, with 9 bases matching TRBD1. Trimming took 7 bases from V and 2 from J; bases not matched to a gene: 8. This CDR3 has 15 residues. Per germline, CDR1 LNHDA and CDR2 SQIVND (reference sequence). Here the CDR3 DNA reads TGTGCCAGTAAATTATTAGGACAGGGGAACTATGGCTACACCTTC. This gives the protein CASKLLGQGNYGYTF.

This CDR3 reads CASSYDSPYGYTF. The CDR3 DNA reads as TGTGCCAGCAGCTACGACAGCCCCTATGGCTACACCTTC. The V and J genes are TRBV7-9 and TRBJ1-2; a possible D gene is TRBD1 (5 bases). The CDR3 length is 13 residues. Germline lookup yields CDR1 SEHNR and CDR2 FQNEAQ (reference sequence). Trimming removed 4 bases from V and 4 bases from J, with 10 bases in between.

This clone was counted between two and nine times. The V gene is TRBV7-8, the J gene TRBJ2-5; TRBD2 matches at 7 bases. The CDR3 sequence is 16 residues long. The V segment lost 5 bases and the J segment 2 bases; nucleotides outside the gene matches: 11. Germline V lookup: CDR1 SGHVS, CDR2 FQNEAQ. The CDR3 is CASSRKMGGMQETQYF. The CDR3 bases are TGTGCCAGCAGCCGCAAAATGGGGGGGATGCAAGAGACCCAGTACTTC. Supplemented by reference TRBV7-8 and TRBJ2-5, the full variable domain reads GAGVSQSPRYKVAKRGQDVALRCDPISGHVSLFWYQQALGQGPEFLTYFQNEAQLDKSGLPSDRFFAERPEGSVSTLKIQRTQQEDSAVYLCASSRKMGGMQETQYFGPGTRLLVL.

The chain couples TRBV12-3 or TRBV12-4 to TRBJ1-1; maybe TRBD1 (5 bases). The V end was cut by 7 bases, the J end by 6 bases, with 12 bases between. The CDR3 runs 12 residues. In nucleotides, the CDR3 is TGTGCCAGCATAGGACAATTAGCTGAAGCTTTCTTT. Its translation: CASIGQLAEAFF.

This clone was counted a few times. The V and J genes are TRBV10-3 and TRBJ1-2; 7 nucleotides line up with TRBD1. The CDR3 is made up of 16 amino acids. CDR1 is ENHRY, CDR2 SYGVKD, per germline. V dropped 3 bases and J dropped 1; count of bases not matched to a gene: 8. CDR3 sequence reads: CAISDPAGTDNYGYTF. CDR3 DNA: TGTGCCATCAGTGACCCTGCCGGGACAGATAACTATGGCTACACCTTC.

The chain has TRBV4-3 and TRBJ1-6; a weak D match, TRBD1 (5 bases). The CDR3 runs 15 residues. Germline loops: CDR1 LGHNA, CDR2 YSLEER. V gave up 3 bases and J gave up 9 bases, with 15 bases separating them. CDR3 in amino acids: CASSHTDRRGSPLHF. The CDR3 DNA sequence: TGCGCCAGCAGCCATACTGACAGAAGGGGTTCACCCCTCCACTTT.

The chain has TRBV6-5 and TRBJ1-4; 9 nucleotides match TRBD1. The germline CDR1 and CDR2 sequences are MNHEY and SVGAGI. V was pared by 4 bases and J by 8 bases, with 8 bases of the junction left unmatched. This CDR3 contains 15 residues. The CDR3 nucleotides read TGTGCCAGCAGTTCCCGGGACAGGGAGGACGAAAAACTGTTTTTT. It specifies CASSSRDREDEKLFF.

The gene calls are TRBV3-1 (or the pseudogene TRBV3-2) and TRBJ1-4; D is undetermined. Germline V gene data show CDR1 as LGHDT and CDR2 as YNNKEL (reference sequence). The CDR3 sequence is 16 residues long. Trimming took off 0 bases at V and 4 bases at J, with 12 bases between the two ends. CDR3 DNA: TGTGCCAGCAGCCAAGATACGGCAGCGAGTAATGAAAAACTGTTTTTT. It is translated as CASSQDTAASNEKLFF.

The V gene is TRBV28, the J gene TRBJ1-5; the D gene is possibly TRBD1 (5 bases). V was cut by 1 base and J by 12 bases, with 10 bases left in between. The CDR3 runs to 12 residues. CDR1 and CDR2 from the germline V gene are MDHEN and SYDVKM. DNA for the CDR3: TGTGCCAGCAGTTTATTGACCCAGGGCCAGCATTTT. This gives the protein CASSLLTQGQHF.

The CDR3 DNA reads as TGTGCCAGCAGCCAATACGTCCGGGCTAGGGGGTCTCAGCCCCAGCATTTT. Translation gives CASSQYVRARGSQPQHF. The rearrangement links TRBV7-2 to TRBJ1-5; D is possibly TRBD1 (6 bases). From germline, CDR1 is SGHTA and CDR2 FQGNSA. CDR3 size: 17 residues. The V and J ends lost 5 bases and 6 bases respectively, with 23 bases between them.

The genes are TRBV19 and TRBJ1-4; the D gene is possibly TRBD1 (5 bases). Germline V gene data show CDR1 as LNHDA and CDR2 as SQIVND (reference sequence). This CDR3 has 15 amino acids. Trimming took off 3 bases at V and 8 bases at J, with 16 bases between the two ends. CDR3 DNA: TGTGCCAGTAGTATTGGTGCGGGGGTAGGGGAAAAACTGTTTTTT. Amino acid sequence: CASSIGAGVGEKLFF.

CDR3 protein: CASSTRGVSEQYF. The CDR3 DNA is TGTGCCAGCAGCACCCGGGGGGTCTCCGAGCAGTACTTC. V usage is TRBV7-2 and J usage is TRBJ2-7, with 7 bases lining up with TRBD2. Trimming cost V 5 bases and J 6 bases; bases outside gene matches: 7. CDR3 size: 13 residues. Germline CDR1 reads SGHTA; CDR2 reads FQGNSA.

The chain carries TRBV28 and TRBJ1-2, with 8 bases that match TRBD1. The CDR3 is 14 amino acids. The ends lost 5 bases at V and 3 bases at J; junction bases unmatched: 5. Germline loops: CDR1 MDHEN, CDR2 SYDVKM. The CDR3 sequence is CASSRAGGYYGYTF. CDR3 DNA: TGTGCCAGCAGTCGAGCAGGGGGCTACTATGGCTACACCTTC.

The chain uses TRBV2 and TRBJ1-5; 7 positions agree with TRBD1. The CDR3 length is 16 residues. Germline CDR1 is SNHLY and CDR2 is FYNNEI. Trimming removed 4 bases from V and 1 base from J; junction bases left unmatched: 7. The CDR3 here is CASSAEGGGSNQPQHF. The CDR3, as DNA: TGTGCCAGCAGTGCCGAAGGGGGCGGAAGCAATCAGCCCCAGCATTTT. Full variable domain (missing parts from reference TRBV2 and TRBJ1-5): EPEVTQTPSHQVTQMGQEVILRCVPISNHLYFYWYRQILGQKVEFLVSFYNNEISEKSEIFDDQFSVERPDGSNFTLKIRSTKLEDSAMYFCASSAEGGGSNQPQHFGDGTRLSIL.

This clone was seen a single time. The chain couples TRBV5-1 to TRBJ1-1; no definite D call. The V gene lost 0 bases and the J gene lost 4 bases, with 19 bases spanning the gap. The CDR3 spans 17 residues. Germline values: CDR1 SGHRS, CDR2 YFSETQ. The CDR3 region has the DNA TGCGCCAGCAGCTTGGAGAGGGCCGGCAGACTTCTCACTGAAGCTTTCTTT. Translation gives CASSLERAGRLLTEAFF.

The genes are TRBV27 and TRBJ1-4; 7 bases map to TRBD1. The CDR3 covers 13 residues. The germline CDR1 and CDR2 sequences are MNHEY and SMNVEV (reference sequence). The V segment lost 7 bases and the J segment 4 bases; nucleotides outside the gene matches: 3. The CDR3 DNA follows: TGTGCCAGCAAGGGGACAGTTAATGAAAAACTGTTTTTT. Translating it yields CASKGTVNEKLFF.

This clone was picked up one time. The chain has TRBV4-2 and TRBJ1-2; the D is unclear. V was cut by 8 bases and J by 5 bases, with 9 bases left in between. Per the germline V gene, CDR1 is LGHNA and CDR2 is YNFKEQ. There are 11 residues in the CDR3. In nucleotides, the CDR3 is TGTGCCAGCGACGGAGGATATGGCTACACCTTC. Translated, it gives CASDGGYGYTF.

CDR3 residues: CASRQGSEKLFF. For the CDR3, the DNA is TGTGCCAGCAGACAGGGGAGTGAAAAACTGTTTTTT. The rearrangement links TRBV27 to TRBJ1-4; TRBD1 matches at 7 bases. This CDR3 has 12 amino acids. Germline V gives CDR1 MNHEY, CDR2 SMNVEV (reference sequence). The ends lost 6 bases at V and 7 bases at J; junction bases unmatched: 2.

The genes are TRBV27 and TRBJ1-2, with 9 nucleotides matching TRBD1. CDR1 is MNHEY, CDR2 SMNVEV, per germline (reference sequence). V dropped 6 bases and J dropped 4; count of bases not matched to a gene: 9. This CDR3 is 15 amino acids long. The CDR3 loop is CASRDWTGEGYGYTF. The CDR3 bases are TGTGCCAGCAGGGATTGGACAGGGGAAGGCTATGGCTACACCTTC.

The V and J genes are TRBV10-3 and TRBJ2-7; tentative D call: TRBD1 (7 bases). V lost 8 bases and J 0 bases, leaving 17 bases between the germline ends. Germline V lookup: CDR1 ENHRY, CDR2 SYGVKD. The CDR3 runs to 15 residues. The chain's CDR3 is CAIQGGFDVSYEQYF. The CDR3 DNA follows: TGTGCCATCCAGGGGGGTTTTGACGTCTCCTACGAGCAGTACTTC.

V gene TRBV6-5 combines with J gene TRBJ2-7; weak D call: TRBD2 (5 bases). V lost 6 bases and J lost 7, with 16 bases in between. In germline, CDR1 is MNHEY, CDR2 SVGAGI. This CDR3 region has 13 residues. CDR3 loop: CASSPAGPREQYF. The CDR3 nucleotides read TGTGCCAGCAGCCCGGCGGGTCCAAGGGAGCAGTACTTC.